The 20 T cell receptor beta chains reported below all come from one sample, sequenced in a study of blood T cell repertoires in COVID-19 (dated by TCRdb to the early 2020s). Library preparation used the immunoSEQ multiplex PCR assay. This is the immuneACCESS table as TCRdb keeps it, with only in-frame sequences that have V and J called. A part of the clones is gone; compared with another copy, unresolved V genes explain less than half, and the rest is unexplained. Counted in this sample were fewer than 150,000 clones; 75% to 85% of them appeared once. The top ten constitute 15% to 25% of the sample. The sample was peripheral blood. The source of these receptors is a man of 80 years or more with acute or convalescent COVID-19.

This chain links TRBV15 with TRBJ1-5; possible D gene TRBD1, 6 bases. The germline V gene has CDR1 LNHNV and CDR2 YYDKDF (reference sequence). The germline V and J ends were trimmed by 4 bases and 0 bases, with 16 bases remaining between them. The CDR3 totals 17 residues. CDR3 in DNA: TGTGCCACCAGCATGCAAGGACAGCTTTATAGCAATCAGCCCCAGCATTTT. Translated: CATSMQGQLYSNQPQHF.

The V and J genes are TRBV29-1 and TRBJ2-5; 11 nucleotides match TRBD2. The trim removed 7 bases at V and 5 bases at J, leaving 0 bases unmatched. The V gene's germline CDR1 is SQVTM and CDR2 ANQGSEA. The CDR3 is 11 residues long. In DNA form, the CDR3 reads TGCAGCGGGACTAGCGGGGAGACCCAGTACTTC. It encodes CSGTSGETQYF.

V gene TRBV7-8 combines with J gene TRBJ2-5; D is unclear. V dropped 1 base and J dropped 0 bases, with 6 bases sitting between them. Germline V CDR1 and CDR2: SGHVS, FQNEAQ. The CDR3 spans 14 residues. The CDR3 coding sequence is TGTGCCAGCAGCTTAGGACAAAACCAAGAGACCCAGTACTTC. This translates into CASSLGQNQETQYF.

This clone was counted only a few times. The chain employs TRBV30 and TRBJ2-7; D unresolved. The germline V and J ends were trimmed by 2 bases and 4 bases, with 6 bases remaining between them. The germline V gene encodes CDR1 GTSNPN and CDR2 SVGIG (reference sequence). The CDR3 has 11 amino acids. The CDR3 is CAWSPHYEQYF. For the CDR3, the DNA is TGTGCCTGGAGTCCCCATTACGAGCAGTACTTC.

The chain couples TRBV12-3 or TRBV12-4 to TRBJ1-2, with a possible D match to TRBD1 (5 bases). V shed 5 bases and J shed 7 bases, with 8 bases lying between them. This CDR3 spans 11 amino acids. CDR3 nucleotide sequence: TGTGCCAGCAGTCTAAGGGGTGGCTACACCTTC. Protein product: CASSLRGGYTF.

V usage is TRBV5-1 and J usage is TRBJ2-5; possible D gene TRBD1, 5 bases. The CDR3 runs to 14 residues. Germline-derived CDR1 and CDR2 are SGHRS and YFSETQ. Trimming shortened V by 8 bases and J by 5 bases, and 19 bases separated the two germline ends. CDR3 region: CASCVSGFGETQYF. CDR3 nucleotide sequence: TGCGCCAGTTGCGTCTCAGGGTTTGGGGAGACCCAGTACTTC.

J is TRBJ1-4 and V is TRBV30; no reliable D call. V dropped 4 bases and J dropped 7 bases, with 16 bases sitting between them. The CDR3 has 14 residues. Germline values: CDR1 GTSNPN, CDR2 SVGIG (reference sequence). This CDR3 is CAWKSGGSSEKLFF. CDR3 DNA sequence: TGTGCCTGGAAAAGCGGCGGCTCCAGTGAAAAACTGTTTTTT.

This rearrangement joins TRBV2 to TRBJ1-4; 7 bases fit TRBD1. V was clipped by 6 bases and J by 0 bases; unmatched bases: 19. Germline-derived CDR1 and CDR2 are SNHLY and FYNNEI. This CDR3 contains 20 residues. CDR3 DNA sequence: TGTGCCAGCAGGACTGTAGTAAATAACCGGGACAGATCAACTAATGAAAAACTGTTTTTT. Amino acid sequence: CASRTVVNNRDRSTNEKLFF.

The chain has TRBV29-1 and TRBJ1-1; TRBD1 aligns across 8 bases. Germline V CDR1 and CDR2: SQVTM, ANQGSEA. The CDR3 sequence is 15 residues long. J lost 4 bases, V lost 5 bases, and 12 bases had no gene match. The CDR3 DNA follows: TGCAGCGTTCGAGTGGGACAGGCTTCCGCCACTGAAGCTTTCTTT. Translated, it gives CSVRVGQASATEAFF.

This sequence joins TRBV5-6 and TRBJ2-7; 7 bases line up with TRBD1. Unmatched junction bases numbered 5, after V lost 2 bases and J lost 6 bases. The CDR3 is 13 amino acids. Germline assignment: CDR1 SGHDT and CDR2 YYEEEE. The CDR3 nucleotides read TGTGCCAGCAGCTTCGACAGGGTCCCCGAGCAGTACTTC. This codes for CASSFDRVPEQYF.

The rearrangement joins TRBV10-3 to TRBJ2-7; D unclear. Germline CDR1 reads ENHRY; CDR2 reads SYGVKD. V lost 6 bases and J lost 8, with 14 bases in between. The CDR3 runs to 12 residues. Here the CDR3 reads CAIRGSMGQQYF. CDR3 in DNA: TGTGCCATCAGGGGCAGTATGGGCCAGCAGTACTTC.

The chain combines TRBV11-2 with TRBJ1-2; the match to TRBD1 covers 8 bases. Looked up from germline, CDR1 is SGHAT and CDR2 is FQNNGV. The trim removed 5 bases at V and 5 bases at J, leaving 7 bases unmatched. The length of the CDR3 is 14 residues. The CDR3 DNA follows: TGTGCCAGCAGCGCCCATGACAGGGGTTATGGCTACACCTTC. Its protein product is CASSAHDRGYGYTF.

V gene TRBV5-6 combines with J gene TRBJ1-5, with no clear D. The CDR3 sequence is 16 residues long. The V gene lost 1 base and the J gene lost 0 bases, with 11 bases spanning the gap. Looked up from germline, CDR1 is SGHDT and CDR2 is YYEEEE. The CDR3 DNA is TGTGCCAGCAGCTTGAGAACAGTCAATAGCAATCAGCCCCAGCATTTT. This sequence encodes CASSLRTVNSNQPQHF. The full variable domain, its missing parts supplied by reference TRBV5-6 and TRBJ1-5, is DAGVTQSPTHLIKTRGQQVTLRCSPKSGHDTVSWYQQALGQGPQFIFQYYEEEERQRGNFPDRFSGHQFPNYSSELNVNALLLGDSALYLCASSLRTVNSNQPQHFGDGTRLSIL.

This rearrangement joins TRBV5-1 to TRBJ2-7, with unresolved D. Looked up from germline, CDR1 is SGHRS and CDR2 is YFSETQ. The CDR3 is made up of 14 amino acids. V lost 4 bases to trimming and J lost 1 base, with 12 bases between them. CDR3 sequence reads: CASSLIDMSYEQYF. The CDR3 DNA is TGCGCCAGCAGCCTGATAGACATGTCCTACGAGCAGTACTTC.

V and J are TRBV2 and TRBJ1-3, with D tentatively TRBD1 (5 bases). Between the trimmed V and J ends, which lost 6 bases and 4 bases, there was a span of 10 bases. Germline values: CDR1 SNHLY, CDR2 FYNNEI. The CDR3 extends over 13 amino acids. CDR3 nucleotides: TGTGCCAGCAGCAGGGTAGAGGGAAACACCATATATTTT. As protein: CASSRVEGNTIYF.

This clone has just a few counts. The gene calls are TRBV4-2 and TRBJ2-7; 7 bases align to TRBD1. V dropped 4 bases and J dropped 3; count of bases not matched to a gene: 0. Germline V gene lookup returns CDR1 LGHNA and CDR2 YNFKEQ. The length of the CDR3 is 12 residues. The CDR3 sequence is CASSPGGYEQYF. CDR3 nucleotides: TGTGCCAGCAGCCCAGGGGGCTACGAGCAGTACTTC.

The J gene is TRBJ2-2, the V gene TRBV11-2, with D perhaps matching TRBD2 (6 bases). The V end lost 6 bases, the J end lost 7 bases, and 15 bases lay between the germline ends. CDR1 is SGHAT, CDR2 FQNNGV, per germline. The CDR3 sequence is 14 residues long. The chain's CDR3 is CASSPWGEGGELFF. CDR3 nucleotide sequence: TGTGCCAGCAGTCCATGGGGGGAAGGCGGGGAGCTGTTTTTT. Filled out from reference TRBV11-2 and TRBJ2-2, the complete variable domain reads EAGVAQSPRYKIIEKRQSVAFWCNPISGHATLYWYQQILGQGPKLLIQFQNNGVVDDSQLPKDRFSAERLKGVDSTLKIQPAKLEDSAVYLCASSPWGEGGELFFGEGSRLTVL.

This clone was found once. This chain links TRBV6-1 with TRBJ1-5; D is possibly TRBD1 (6 bases). This CDR3 is built from 13 residues. Germline values: CDR1 MNHNS, CDR2 SASEGT. V was shortened by 6 bases and J by 3 bases, with 9 bases between the two germline ends. The CDR3: CASRDSNNQPQHF. The CDR3 DNA is TGTGCCAGCAGGGACAGTAACAATCAGCCCCAGCATTTT.

The V and J genes are TRBV7-2 and TRBJ2-1; tentative D call: TRBD2 (7 bases). The CDR3 covers 15 residues. V was shortened by 0 bases and J by 4 bases, with 10 bases between the two germline ends. CDR1 is SGHTA and CDR2 is FQGNSA in the germline V gene. CDR3 sequence: CASSLAGGHYNEQFF. Written as DNA, the CDR3 is TGTGCCAGCAGCTTAGCGGGGGGGCATTACAATGAGCAGTTCTTC.

V usage is TRBV2 and J usage is TRBJ1-5, with a tentative D call TRBD1 (5 bases). The germline gives CDR1 SNHLY, CDR2 FYNNEI. This CDR3 contains 15 residues. V gave up 6 bases and J gave up 0 bases, with 12 bases separating them. The CDR3 DNA reads as TGTGCCAGCAGCGGAAGACAGAATAGCAATCAGCCCCAGCATTTT. Encoded protein: CASSGRQNSNQPQHF.